The 14 T cell receptor beta chains presented below share a single source sample, sequenced in a study of CD8 T cells in Susac syndrome. Reverse transcription of about 0.5 to 1 ug RNA used random hexamers. TCRdb redid the calling of the immunoSEQ multiplex PCR reads with MiXCR, one entry per CDR3 protein. The repertoire has 100,000 to 150,000 distinct CDR3 sequences, roughly 76% of them found once; the top ten carry more than 0.5%. The material sequenced was CD8+ T cells from PBMCs. These receptors were obtained from a human donor with multiple sclerosis.

J is TRBJ1-2 and V is TRBV12-3 or TRBV12-4; a possible D gene is TRBD1 (6 bases). V lost 2 bases, J lost 8 bases, and 15 bases lay in between. The CDR3 extends over 14 amino acids. The CDR3 protein is CASSLFMGAEGYTF. In DNA form, the CDR3 reads TGTGCCAGCAGTTTATTTATGGGGGCGGAGGGCTACACCTTC.

The chain is built from TRBV21-1 and TRBJ1-4. TRBV21-1 is a recognized pseudogene. The CDR3 runs to 11 residues. The CDR3 sequence: CASRPCEKLFF. CDR3 bases: TGTGCCAGCCGTCCTTGTGAAAAACTGTTTTTT.

The V and J genes are TRBV4-1 and TRBJ1-6; D is possibly TRBD1 (5 bases). Trimming took 0 bases from V and 10 from J, leaving 16 bases between them. Germline CDR1 reads MGHRA; CDR2 reads YSYEKL. This CDR3 has 16 amino acids. CDR3 amino acids: CASSQEWGLGASPLHF. For the CDR3, the DNA is TGCGCCAGCAGCCAAGAGTGGGGTTTAGGGGCCTCACCCCTCCACTTT.

The rearrangement joins TRBV6-2 or TRBV6-3 to TRBJ2-7; 10 bases line up with TRBD2. This CDR3 spans 22 amino acids. From germline, CDR1 is MNHEY and CDR2 SVGEGT. After removal of 4 bases from V and 4 bases from J, the junction contained 28 bases not matched to a gene. CDR3 bases: TGTGCCAGCAGTTTCCGAGGACTCAAGCGGGAGGGCCCTCGTTATAGAAGGTACGAGCAGTACGTC. It encodes CASSFRGLKREGPRYRRYEQYV.

Remarks on this clonotype: An end of the junction does not agree with germline; a read error may underlie this. J is TRBJ1-5 and V is TRBV19; D not resolved. CDR3 size: 15 residues. Germline V gene lookup returns CDR1 LNHDA and CDR2 SQIVND (reference sequence). This CDR3 is CASSMGGRSNQSQHF. The CDR3 nucleotides read TGTGCCAGTAGTATGGGCGGGAGGAGCAATCAGTCCCAGCATTTT.

This clonotype has just a few counts. The gene calls are TRBV5-1 and TRBJ1-2; TRBD1 is a possible D gene (5 bases). Germline V gene sequence: CDR1 SGHRS, CDR2 YFSETQ. V lost 8 bases and J 4 bases, leaving 12 bases between the germline ends. The CDR3 is made up of 12 amino acids. The CDR3 coding sequence is TGCGCCAGTCGCGACGACAGCTATGGCTACACCTTC. Protein: CASRDDSYGYTF. Based on the CDR3 plus reference TRBV5-1 and TRBJ1-2, the full variable domain is KAGVTQTPRYLIKTRGQQVTLSCSPISGHRSVSWYQQTPGQGLQFLFEYFSETQRNKGNFPGRFSGRQFSNSRSEMNVSTLELGDSALYLCASRDDSYGYTFGSGTRLTVV.

The rearrangement uses TRBV19 and TRBJ2-5; TRBD2 matches 8 bases. CDR1 is LNHDA and CDR2 is SQIVND in the germline V gene (reference sequence). V was pared by 8 bases and J by 6 bases, with 14 bases of the junction left unmatched. The CDR3 has 15 residues. CDR3 residues: CASAGVRASGQTQYF. CDR3 bases: TGTGCCAGTGCGGGGGTCCGGGCTAGCGGGCAGACCCAGTACTTC.

This chain connects TRBV5-6 to TRBJ1-2; D perhaps matches TRBD1 (5 bases). The V end was cut by 4 bases, the J end by 6 bases, with 34 bases between. The germline CDR1 and CDR2 sequences are SGHDT and YYEEEE. The CDR3 is 20 amino acids. The CDR3 DNA sequence: TGTGCCAGCAGCCTAGGACCAATCGGGGGACTACCATCCACCAGAAATGGCTACACCTTC. This gives the protein CASSLGPIGGLPSTRNGYTF.

The chain recombines TRBV2 with TRBJ2-5, with a tentative D call TRBD2 (5 bases). The length of the CDR3 is 15 residues. Trimming pared 0 bases from V and 4 bases from J, leaving 12 bases between. From germline, CDR1 is SNHLY and CDR2 FYNNEI. The CDR3 nucleotides read TGTGCCAGCAGTGAAGCTGAGAGGGCTCGAGAGACCCAGTACTTC. It codes for CASSEAERARETQYF. Based on the CDR3 plus reference TRBV2 and TRBJ2-5, the full variable domain is EPEVTQTPSHQVTQMGQEVILRCVPISNHLYFYWYRQILGQKVEFLVSFYNNEISEKSEIFDDQFSVERPDGSNFTLKIRSTKLEDSAMYFCASSEAERARETQYFGPGTRLLVL.

The chain links TRBV2 to TRBJ2-3; no firm D call. CDR3 length: 16 amino acids. Germline assignment: CDR1 SNHLY and CDR2 FYNNEI. V lost 7 bases, J lost 0 bases, and 17 bases lay in between. CDR3 residues: CASMFSRQTSTDTQYF. The CDR3 DNA sequence: TGTGCCAGCATGTTTAGCCGACAAACTAGCACAGATACGCAGTATTTT. Looking up the rest from reference TRBV2 and TRBJ2-3 gives the full variable domain: EPEVTQTPSHQVTQMGQEVILRCVPISNHLYFYWYRQILGQKVEFLVSFYNNEISEKSEIFDDQFSVERPDGSNFTLKIRSTKLEDSAMYFCASMFSRQTSTDTQYFGPGTRLTVL.

The chain joins TRBV20-1 to TRBJ2-1, with 8 nucleotides matching TRBD2. CDR1 and CDR2 from the germline V gene are DFQATT and SNEGSKA (reference sequence). The CDR3 loop spans 15 amino acids. After removal of 0 bases from V and 4 bases from J, the junction contained 5 bases not matched to a gene. This CDR3 reads CSARDLTSGYNEQFF. CDR3 in DNA: TGCAGTGCTAGAGATCTCACTAGCGGATACAATGAGCAGTTCTTC.

V gene TRBV4-3 combines with J gene TRBJ2-1; D possibly corresponds to TRBD2 (5 bases). V lost 1 base and J 4 bases, leaving 11 bases between the germline ends. Germline-derived CDR1 and CDR2 are LGHNA and YSLEER. This CDR3 spans 15 amino acids. CDR3 nucleotide sequence: TGCGCCAGCAGCCAAGCATCTGGACTGTACAATGAGCAGTTCTTC. It encodes CASSQASGLYNEQFF.

This chain connects TRBV19 to TRBJ2-3, with TRBD1 identical over 12 bases. The V segment lost 3 bases and the J segment 7 bases; nucleotides outside the gene matches: 8. The V gene's germline CDR1 is LNHDA and CDR2 SQIVND (reference sequence). The CDR3 is 16 amino acids. Here the CDR3 DNA reads TGTGCCAGTAGTATCGGGGACAGGGGGCGCGTAAATACGCAGTATTTT. Encoded protein: CASSIGDRGRVNTQYF.

This sequence joins TRBV5-1 and TRBJ2-3, with D possibly TRBD2 on 6 matching bases. Trimming shortened V by 7 bases and J by 6 bases, and 12 bases separated the two germline ends. Germline CDR1 and CDR2: SGHRS and YFSETQ. The length of the CDR3 is 12 residues. CDR3 DNA sequence: TGCGCCAGCTGGAGGGTGAAGGATACGCAGTATTTT. This codes for CASWRVKDTQYF.